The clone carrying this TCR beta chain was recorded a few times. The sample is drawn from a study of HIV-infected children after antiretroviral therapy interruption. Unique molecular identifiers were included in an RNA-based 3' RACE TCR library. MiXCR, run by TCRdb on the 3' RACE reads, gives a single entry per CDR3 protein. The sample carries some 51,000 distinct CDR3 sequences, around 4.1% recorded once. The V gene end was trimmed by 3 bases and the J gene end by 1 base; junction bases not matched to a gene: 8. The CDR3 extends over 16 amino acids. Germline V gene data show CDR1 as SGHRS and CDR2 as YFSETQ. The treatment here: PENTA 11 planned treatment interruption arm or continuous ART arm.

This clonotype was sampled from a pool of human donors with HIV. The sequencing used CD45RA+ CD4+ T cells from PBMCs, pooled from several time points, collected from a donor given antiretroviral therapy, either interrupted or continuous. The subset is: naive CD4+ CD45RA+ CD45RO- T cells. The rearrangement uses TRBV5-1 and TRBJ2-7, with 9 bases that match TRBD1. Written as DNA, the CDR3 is TGCGCCAGCAGCTACACTGTTGGACAGGGGTCCTACGAGCAGTACTTC. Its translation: CASSYTVGQGSYEQYF.